This TCR beta chain was obtained from a study of T cells in Graves' hyperthyroidism and ophthalmopathy. Notes on the study in general: Patients with ophthalmopathy were separated from those with stable hyperthyroidism by a 13 V-J model.

The CDR3 has 14 amino acids. The V gene's germline CDR1 is DFQATT and CDR2 SNEGSKA (reference sequence). RNA transcripts gave rise to amplified TCR beta CDR3 regions. When the TCR CDR3 underwent first-round RT-PCR, the HTBI primer set was used. TCRdb re-called the multiplex PCR reads with MiXCR, one entry per CDR3 protein. The profile covers more than 40,000 distinct CDR3 sequences, with more than 40% appearing a single time and around 32% taken by the ten largest. On this clonotype: Its antigen is not known. Germline is not matched at one junction end, which may reflect a read error.

Those with hyperthyroidism were 18 to 65 years old, newly diagnosed, and ill for under 2 months. Uncontrolled infection, other autoimmune disease, pregnancy or lactation excluded patients. This receptor was obtained from a woman aged 45-60 years with Graves' hyperthyroidism. The sequencing input was peripheral blood or thyroid tissue (not recorded which). The genes are TRBV20-1 and TRBJ2-3; TRBD1 matches 7 bases. CDR3 loop: CSATRQGSTATQYF. The CDR3 bases are TGCAGTGCTACCAGACAGGGAAGTACAGCTACGCAGTATTTT.